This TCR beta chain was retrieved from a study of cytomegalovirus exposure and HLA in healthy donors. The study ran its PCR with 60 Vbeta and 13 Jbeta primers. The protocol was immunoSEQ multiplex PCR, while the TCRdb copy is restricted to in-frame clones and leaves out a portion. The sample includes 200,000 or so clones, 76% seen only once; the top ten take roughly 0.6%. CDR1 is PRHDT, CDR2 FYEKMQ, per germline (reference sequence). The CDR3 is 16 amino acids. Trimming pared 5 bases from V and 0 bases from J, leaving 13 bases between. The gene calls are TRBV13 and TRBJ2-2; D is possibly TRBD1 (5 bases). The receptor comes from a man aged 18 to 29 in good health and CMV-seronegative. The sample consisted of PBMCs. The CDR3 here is CASSAQIGANTGELFF. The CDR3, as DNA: TGTGCCAGCAGCGCACAAATAGGGGCGAACACCGGGGAGCTGTTTTTT.